These T cell receptor beta chains were read from a single sample in a study of blood T cell repertoires in COVID-19. Data came from immunoSEQ multiplex PCR; TCRdb stores just in-frame clones and leaves some out. Among around 21,000 clones listed, 85% to 90% were seen once. The specimen sequenced was peripheral blood. Source of these receptors: a woman over 75 with active COVID-19. Both conserved end residues are part of each CDR3. The D gene is left open where the match is weak. Not all rows give a size; the values are once, few, many and, for expanded clones, a class.

CASSLGRLAGAPNTGELFF | TGTGCCAGCAGCTTAGGGAGACTAGCGGGGGCCCCGAACACCGGGGAGCTGTTTTTT | TRBD2 | TRBJ2-2 | TRBV7-2 | medium-sized | 19
CASSRGLTYTF | TGTGCCAGCAGCCGGGGACTCACCTACACCTTC | NA | TRBJ1-2 | TRBV11-2 | medium-sized | 11
CASSLTVSGANVLTF | TGTGCCAGCAGCTTAACAGTCTCTGGGGCCAACGTCCTGACTTTC | NA | TRBJ2-6 | TRBV13 | NA | 15
CASSYSPTGANVLTF | TGTGCCAGCAGTTACTCCCCCACTGGGGCCAACGTCCTGACTTTC | NA | TRBJ2-6 | TRBV6-5 | once | 15
CATSDSGQGAGETQYF | TGTGCCACCAGTGACAGTGGACAGGGGGCGGGGGAGACCCAGTACTTC | TRBD1 | TRBJ2-5 | TRBV24-1 | NA | 16
CASSFPTGELFF | TGTGCCAGCAGTTTTCCTACCGGGGAGCTGTTTTTT | NA | TRBJ2-2 | TRBV27 | NA | 12
CASSQVYGGGEQYF | TGTGCCAGCAGCCAAGTGTATGGCGGGGGCGAGCAGTACTTC | TRBD2 | TRBJ2-7 | TRBV14 | once | 14
CASSQEVVWLTSDSTDTQYF | TGCGCCAGCAGCCAAGAGGTGGTGTGGTTAACTAGCGATAGCACAGATACGCAGTATTTT | TRBD2 | TRBJ2-3 | TRBV4-1 | NA | 20
CASSSQGIWSTEAFF | TGTGCCAGCAGCTCACAGGGGATCTGGAGCACTGAAGCTTTCTTT | TRBD1 | TRBJ1-1 | TRBV7-2 | NA | 15
CASSPRRETQYF | TGTGCCAGCTCACCCCGGAGGGAGACCCAGTACTTC | NA | TRBJ2-5 | TRBV18 | NA | 12
CASSHSGGAQPGDTQYF | TGTGCCAGCAGCCATAGCGGGGGGGCTCAACCGGGAGATACGCAGTATTTT | TRBD2 | TRBJ2-3 | TRBV9 | few | 17
CASSVRTGTKNIQYF | TGTGCCAGCAGCGTACGGACAGGGACCAAAAACATTCAGTACTTC | TRBD1 | TRBJ2-4 | TRBV11-2 | NA | 15
CASRDTGSGNTIYF | TGTGCCAGCAGGGACACAGGGTCTGGAAACACCATATATTTT | NA | TRBJ1-3 | TRBV6-6 | few | 14
CASSQDYHEQFF | TGCGCCAGCAGCCAAGACTACCATGAGCAGTTCTTC | NA | TRBJ2-1 | TRBV4-3 | NA | 12
CASSLARGGPQETQYF | TGCGCCAGCAGCTTGGCGCGGGGGGGCCCCCAAGAGACCCAGTACTTC | TRBD2 | TRBJ2-5 | TRBV5-1 | NA | 16
CASSREARGTIYF | TGTGCCAGTAGTCGGGAAGCCCGGGGCACCATATATTTT | NA | TRBJ1-3 | TRBV19 | NA | 13
CASSQVPSGPLTGELFF | TGTGCCAGCAGCCAAGTCCCTAGCGGGCCACTCACCGGGGAGCTGTTTTTT | TRBD2 | TRBJ2-2 | TRBV3-1/TRBV3-2 | once | 17
CASSRRAGSYEQYF | TGTGCCAGCAGCAGAAGGGCGGGTTCCTACGAGCAGTACTTC | NA | TRBJ2-7 | TRBV9 | NA | 14
CACREGGRRSNEYNSPLHF | TGTGCCTGCCGGGAGGGAGGTCGAAGATCAAATGAATATAATTCACCCCTCCACTTT | NA | TRBJ1-6 | TRBV30 | NA | 19
CASFAGGHANQPQHF | TGTGCCAGCTTTGCGGGGGGGCACGCAAATCAGCCCCAGCATTTT | NA | TRBJ1-5 | TRBV6-5 | NA | 15
CASSALKSSTDTQYF | TGTGCCAGCAGCGCGTTAAAGAGTAGCACAGATACGCAGTATTTT | NA | TRBJ2-3 | TRBV5-6 | NA | 15
CASSRDSGFGYTF | TGTGCCAGCAGTAGGGACAGTGGCTTCGGCTACACCTTC | TRBD1 | TRBJ1-2 | TRBV6-5 | NA | 13
CASSRGSSYNEQFF | TGCGCCAGCAGCCGCGGGAGCTCCTACAATGAGCAGTTCTTC | TRBD2 | TRBJ2-1 | TRBV4-1 | NA | 14